The 28 T cell receptor beta chains listed next were all sequenced from one sample in a study of T-cell reconstitution after alpha-beta-depleted transplantation in children. A TCRbeta library incorporating unique molecular identifiers was prepared. TCRdb reprocessed the PCR reads via MiXCR and lists one record per CDR3 protein. The sample yields 200,000 to 250,000 distinct CDR3 sequences, about a quarter seen once. The sequenced sample was PBMCs, obtained before TCRalphabeta/CD19-depleted stem cell transplant. These receptor sequences come from a girl between 2 and 10 years old with Fanconi anemia, due to receive a stem cell transplant.

The gene calls are TRBV20-1 and TRBJ2-7, with D unclear. The germline V gene has CDR1 DFQATT and CDR2 SNEGSKA (reference sequence). V was clipped by 6 bases and J by 4 bases, with 10 bases between them. There are 11 residues in the CDR3. The CDR3 reads CSAQTEYEQYF. Written as DNA, the CDR3 is TGCAGTGCCCAGACTGAATACGAGCAGTACTTC.

This chain joins TRBV5-1 and TRBJ2-1; no reliable D call. Germline V gene sequence: CDR1 SGHRS, CDR2 YFSETQ. This CDR3 is 14 amino acids long. Trimming left V 1 base short and J 6 bases short, with 11 bases between. The DNA for the CDR3 is TGCGCCAGCAGCTTGATATCCACCTTCAATGAGCAGTTCTTC. It codes for CASSLISTFNEQFF. Full variable domain (rest looked up from reference TRBV5-1 and TRBJ2-1): KAGVTQTPRYLIKTRGQQVTLSCSPISGHRSVSWYQQTPGQGLQFLFEYFSETQRNKGNFPGRFSGRQFSNSRSEMNVSTLELGDSALYLCASSLISTFNEQFFGPGTRLTVL.

V usage is TRBV27 and J usage is TRBJ2-7, with 11 bases matching TRBD2. The CDR3 consists of 16 residues. V lost 4 bases to trimming and J lost 3 bases; unmatched junction nucleotides: 8. CDR1 is MNHEY, CDR2 SMNVEV, per germline (reference sequence). The CDR3 loop is CASSSPGTSGNYEQYF. DNA of the CDR3: TGTGCCAGCAGTTCCCCAGGGACTAGCGGAAACTACGAGCAGTACTTC.

The chain is built from TRBV12-3 or TRBV12-4 and TRBJ2-5; no clear D gene. This CDR3 region has 14 residues. The ends were cut back, 2 bases at V and 0 bases at J, with 7 bases in the middle. CDR3 protein: CASSLIADQETQYF. CDR3 sequence (DNA): TGTGCCAGCAGTTTAATTGCGGACCAAGAGACCCAGTACTTC.

This sequence joins TRBV20-1 and TRBJ1-1, with D unresolved. The CDR3 spans 13 residues. Germline-derived CDR1 and CDR2 are DFQATT and SNEGSKA (reference sequence). Trimming removed 3 bases from V and 0 bases from J, with 8 bases in between. The CDR3 loop is CSASQRLNTEAFF. The CDR3 coding sequence is TGCAGTGCTAGTCAGAGACTGAACACTGAAGCTTTCTTT.

This clonotype was found many times. The gene calls are TRBV7-3 and TRBJ2-1, with TRBD2 identical over 15 bases. The V and J ends lost 1 base and 9 bases, in that order; junction bases with no gene match: 4. This CDR3 has 16 residues. Germline lookup yields CDR1 SGHTA and CDR2 FQGTGA. CDR3 amino acids: CASSLRTSGGAAEQFF. CDR3 DNA sequence: TGTGCCAGCAGCTTAAGGACTAGCGGGGGGGCCGCTGAGCAGTTCTTC. Using reference TRBV7-3 and TRBJ2-1 for the parts outside the CDR3, the full variable domain is GAGVSQTPSNKVTEKGKYVELRCDPISGHTALYWYRQSLGQGPEFLIYFQGTGAADDSGLPNDRFFAVRPEGSVSTLKIQRTERGDSAVYLCASSLRTSGGAAEQFFGPGTRLTVL.

The chain joins TRBV7-9 to TRBJ2-7; TRBD2 aligns across 13 bases. Trimming at V came to 4 bases and at J to 2 bases, leaving 5 bases not matched to a gene. CDR1 and CDR2 from the germline V gene are SEHNR and FQNEAQ (reference sequence). CDR3 size: 16 residues. CDR3 loop: CASSSGLAGATYEQYF. The CDR3 bases are TGTGCCAGCAGCTCTGGACTAGCGGGAGCCACCTACGAGCAGTACTTC.

This clonotype was picked up a small number of times. The gene calls are TRBV11-2 and TRBJ2-1; TRBD2 aligns across 7 bases. The CDR3 spans 16 residues. V trimming: 1 base; J trimming: 3 bases; junction bases outside the gene matches: 6. In germline, CDR1 is SGHAT, CDR2 FQNNGV. DNA for the CDR3: TGTGCCAGCAGCTTAGTCGAAGCGGGGTTCTACAATGAGCAGTTCTTC. Its protein product is CASSLVEAGFYNEQFF.

This clonotype appeared many times. V usage is TRBV6-5 and J usage is TRBJ1-5; perhaps TRBD1 as D (5 bases). Germline V gene data show CDR1 as MNHEY and CDR2 as SVGAGI. V was clipped by 5 bases and J by 1 base, with 9 bases between them. There are 14 residues in the CDR3. DNA of the CDR3: TGTGCCAGCAGTCCGGGACGGAGCAATCAGCCCCAGCATTTT. As protein: CASSPGRSNQPQHF.

This clonotype has a count of ten or more. This chain uses TRBV7-2 with TRBJ1-4, with 7 bases that match TRBD1. J was trimmed by 5 bases and V by 6 bases; bases with no gene match: 9. CDR1 and CDR2 (germline): SGHTA, FQGNSA. The CDR3 has 15 amino acids. The CDR3 region is CASSKQGRGNEKLFF. The CDR3 DNA sequence: TGTGCCAGCAGTAAACAGGGGAGGGGGAATGAAAAACTGTTTTTT.

The V and J genes are TRBV20-1 and TRBJ1-2, with D maybe TRBD1 (5 bases). CDR3 length equals 16 residues. Trimming shortened V by 1 base and J by 0 bases, and 15 bases separated the two germline ends. The germline CDR1 and CDR2 sequences are DFQATT and SNEGSKA (reference sequence). The CDR3 region is CSARAQGGAANYGYTF. CDR3 DNA sequence: TGCAGTGCTAGAGCGCAGGGAGGCGCAGCTAACTATGGCTACACCTTC.

This clonotype occurred a few times. This sequence joins TRBV29-1 and TRBJ2-3; 10 nucleotides line up with TRBD2. Germline values: CDR1 SQVTM, CDR2 ANQGSEA. This CDR3 has 13 residues. The V segment lost 4 bases and the J segment 5 bases; nucleotides outside the gene matches: 3. CDR3 coding DNA: TGCAGCGTTGGGGCTAGCGGGGGAGATACGCAGTATTTT. Amino acids: CSVGASGGDTQYF.

The CDR3 sequence: CASSLGTGRRNEQYF. Written as DNA, the CDR3 is TGTGCCAGCAGTTTAGGGACAGGTAGAAGGAACGAGCAGTACTTC. The rearrangement uses TRBV27 and TRBJ2-7; 8 bases line up with TRBD1. The V segment lost 2 bases and the J segment 5 bases; nucleotides outside the gene matches: 8. This CDR3 has 15 residues. The germline gives CDR1 MNHEY, CDR2 SMNVEV (reference sequence).

The V gene is TRBV28, the J gene TRBJ2-7; tentatively, D is TRBD1 (6 bases). The CDR3 runs 17 residues. V lost 2 bases and J lost 2, with 19 bases in between. The V gene's germline CDR1 is MDHEN and CDR2 SYDVKM. This CDR3 is CASSLTLSTGSTYEQYF. DNA for the CDR3: TGTGCCAGCAGTTTAACCCTGTCGACAGGATCGACCTACGAGCAGTACTTC.

This clonotype was seen ten or more times. The chain carries TRBV5-1 and TRBJ2-5, with D possibly TRBD2 on 7 matching bases. Per germline, CDR1 SGHRS and CDR2 YFSETQ. Trimming took 4 bases from V and 2 from J, leaving 12 bases between them. This CDR3 region has 14 residues. CDR3 loop: CASSVQGGQETQYF. For the CDR3, the DNA is TGCGCCAGCAGCGTACAGGGAGGGCAAGAGACCCAGTACTTC.

At least ten counts were recorded for this clonotype. The J gene is TRBJ1-1, the V gene TRBV6-1, with D unclear. Germline V gives CDR1 MNHNS, CDR2 SASEGT. The CDR3 has 13 residues. Trimming shortened V by 11 bases and J by 1 base, and 14 bases separated the two germline ends. The CDR3 bases are TGTGCCCGATCAACAATCAGGAACACTGAAGCTTTCTTT. This translates into CARSTIRNTEAFF.

This clonotype has at least ten counts. This chain's CDR3 is CASSYKKTSGVTGELFF. Here the CDR3 DNA reads TGTGCCAGCAGTTACAAGAAGACTAGCGGGGTCACCGGGGAGCTGTTTTTT. This chain uses TRBV6-5 with TRBJ2-2; TRBD2 matches at 11 bases. Trimming cost V 2 bases and J 4 bases; bases outside gene matches: 6. From germline, CDR1 is MNHEY and CDR2 SVGAGI. The CDR3 is 17 amino acids.

At least ten counts were recorded for this clonotype. The gene calls are TRBV20-1 and TRBJ2-2; TRBD2 aligns across 9 bases. V shed 5 bases and J 7 bases; nucleotides not matched to a gene: 8. The CDR3 consists of 14 residues. Per the germline V gene, CDR1 is DFQATT and CDR2 is SNEGSKA (reference sequence). The CDR3: CSASGTSYGGELFF. CDR3 DNA: TGCAGTGCTTCCGGGACTAGCTACGGCGGGGAGCTGTTTTTT.

This clonotype was found a few times. The J gene is TRBJ2-1, the V gene TRBV9; 13 nucleotides agree with TRBD2. Germline V CDR1 and CDR2: SGDLS, YYNGEE. The trim removed 1 base at V and 6 bases at J, leaving 4 bases unmatched. The CDR3 runs to 16 residues. CDR3 DNA: TGTGCCAGCAGCGTAACCGGGACTAGCGGGACCAATGAGCAGTTCTTC. Its translation: CASSVTGTSGTNEQFF.

The CDR3 loop reads CASSLGREVGELFF. CDR3 in DNA: TGTGCCAGCAGTTTGGGCAGGGAGGTCGGGGAGCTGTTTTTT. The gene calls are TRBV28 and TRBJ2-2, with a weak D call TRBD2 (6 bases). The CDR3 has 14 amino acids. Per the germline V gene, CDR1 is MDHEN and CDR2 is SYDVKM. V was cut by 3 bases and J by 7 bases, with 12 bases left in between.

This clonotype has a single count. The chain uses TRBV27 and TRBJ2-7; D is uncertain. V gave up 1 base and J gave up 2 bases, with 12 bases separating them. This CDR3 has 15 residues. Germline CDR1 MNHEY, CDR2 SMNVEV (reference sequence). The CDR3 DNA sequence: TGTGCCAGCAGTTTATTCCCCACGGAAACCTACGAGCAGTACTTC. It yields the protein CASSLFPTETYEQYF.

This chain uses TRBV3-1 with TRBJ2-7; D possibly corresponds to TRBD2 (7 bases). The CDR3 length is 15 residues. CDR1 is LGHDT and CDR2 is YNNKEL in the germline V gene (reference sequence). V was cut by 0 bases and J by 2 bases, with 11 bases left in between. In DNA form, the CDR3 reads TGTGCCAGCAGCCAAGATCGGGGGGCCACCTACGAGCAGTACTTC. It translates to CASSQDRGATYEQYF.

Many counts were recorded for this clonotype. The V and J genes are TRBV6-5 and TRBJ2-1, with 10 bases that match TRBD1. V dropped 6 bases and J dropped 1; count of bases not matched to a gene: 24. The V gene's germline CDR1 is MNHEY and CDR2 SVGAGI. There are 22 residues in the CDR3. Written as DNA, the CDR3 is TGTGCCAGCAGCCCCCAAAGTCCCTGGGGGACAGGGGTTCCTGAGTCCTACAATGAGCAGTTCTTC. This gives the protein CASSPQSPWGTGVPESYNEQFF.

The chain is built from TRBV30 and TRBJ2-1; D is unclear. CDR1 is GTSNPN and CDR2 is SVGIG in the germline V gene (reference sequence). There are 13 residues in the CDR3. Trimming shortened V by 0 bases and J by 5 bases, and 8 bases separated the two germline ends. CDR3 protein: CAWSVRTNNEQFF. CDR3 DNA: TGTGCCTGGAGTGTACGAACCAACAATGAGCAGTTCTTC.

This chain links TRBV7-2 with TRBJ2-5, with 11 bases lining up with TRBD2. This CDR3 contains 16 residues. The V gene's germline CDR1 is SGHTA and CDR2 FQGNSA. V lost 1 base to trimming and J lost 3 bases; unmatched junction nucleotides: 4. The CDR3 loop reads CASSLGLLAGEETQYF. The CDR3 DNA is TGTGCCAGCAGCTTAGGGTTACTAGCGGGGGAAGAGACCCAGTACTTC.

This clonotype occurred many times. The CDR3 protein is CSASRQGIWPRVTF. The CDR3 nucleotides are TGCAGTGCTAGCAGACAGGGTATCTGGCCGCGGGTCACCTTC. This chain uses TRBV20-1 with TRBJ1-2; 7 bases align to TRBD1. The CDR3 is 14 residues long. Germline V CDR1 and CDR2: DFQATT, SNEGSKA (reference sequence). Unmatched junction bases numbered 17, after V lost 3 bases and J lost 13 bases.

The chain carries TRBV4-1 and TRBJ1-2; 10 positions match TRBD1. The CDR3 spans 16 residues. CDR1 is MGHRA, CDR2 YSYEKL, per germline. V lost 3 bases to trimming and J lost 4 bases; unmatched junction nucleotides: 8. CDR3 loop: CASSQDRGTHVYGYTF. As DNA, the CDR3 is TGCGCCAGCAGCCAGGACAGGGGGACCCACGTCTATGGCTACACCTTC.

This clonotype was observed a handful of times. The rearrangement joins TRBV29-1 to TRBJ1-1; tentative D call: TRBD1 (5 bases). Deletions cut 6 bases from V and 5 bases from J, with 13 bases between. This CDR3 comprises 12 residues. Germline V CDR1 and CDR2: SQVTM, ANQGSEA. The CDR3 sequence is CSVVWGGTEAFF. The CDR3 DNA reads TGCAGCGTCGTATGGGGGGGGACTGAAGCTTTCTTT.